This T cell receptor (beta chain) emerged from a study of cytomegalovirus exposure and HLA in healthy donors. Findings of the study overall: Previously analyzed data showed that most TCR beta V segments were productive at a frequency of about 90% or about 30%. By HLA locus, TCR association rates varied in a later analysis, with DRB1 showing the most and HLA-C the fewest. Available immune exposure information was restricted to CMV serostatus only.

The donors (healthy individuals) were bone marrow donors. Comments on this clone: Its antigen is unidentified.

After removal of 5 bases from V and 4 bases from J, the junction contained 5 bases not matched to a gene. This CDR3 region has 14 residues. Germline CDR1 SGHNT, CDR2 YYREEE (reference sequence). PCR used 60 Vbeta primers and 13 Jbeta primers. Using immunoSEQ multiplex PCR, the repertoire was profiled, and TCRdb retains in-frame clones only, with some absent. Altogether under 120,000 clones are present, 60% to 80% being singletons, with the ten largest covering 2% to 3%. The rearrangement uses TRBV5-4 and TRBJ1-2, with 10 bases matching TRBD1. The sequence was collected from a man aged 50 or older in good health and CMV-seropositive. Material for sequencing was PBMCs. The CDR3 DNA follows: TGTGCCAGCAGTTCTGGACAGGGGGGCTATGGCTACACCTTC. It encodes CASSSGQGGYGYTF. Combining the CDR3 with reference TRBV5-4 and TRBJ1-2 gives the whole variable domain ETGVTQSPTHLIKTRGQQVTLRCSSQSGHNTVSWYQQALGQGPQFIFQYYREEENGRGNFPPRFSGLQFPNYSSELNVNALELDDSALYLCASSSGQGGYGYTFGSGTRLTVV.